The present TCR beta chain was sequenced within a study of CD8 T cells in ankylosing spondylitis (dated by TCRdb to the late 2010s). As for the study more broadly: The study profiled T cell receptor beta repertoires in healthy donors and ankylosing spondylitis patients to find disease-linked TCR variants. The full study cohort was made up of about 24 ankylosing spondylitis patients and more than 90 healthy donors. Peripheral blood samples were taken, and synovial fluid was additionally collected from ankylosing spondylitis patients.

Summary of the overall study and its limitations: A CD8+ phenotype was shown by the disease-linked clones, which were found at relatively low frequencies in peripheral blood. Significant enrichment of the disease-linked clones was reported in matched synovial fluid samples from ankylosing spondylitis patients. A TCR beta motif made up of seven or eight highly homologous amino acid variants appeared to be characteristic of blood from ankylosing spondylitis patients. Some motif variants were previously reported in synovial fluid and blood of reactive arthritis patients, suggesting common disease-initiation mechanisms.

Compared with germline, V lacks 0 bases and J lacks 5 bases; bases without a gene match: 14. From a lookup of the germline V gene (reference sequence), CDR1 and CDR2 are LGHDT and YNNKEL. The CDR3 runs 19 amino acids, cysteine and phenylalanine included. CDR3 DNA only is kept here, 57 bases in frame from base 1. Sequencing relied on an Illumina HiSeq 2500. TCR beta libraries were prepared by quantitative 5'-RACE with molecular barcodes. Per the source publication's procedure: A new computational method based on a probabilistic model of VDJ rearrangement was used to identify disease-linked TCR variants. TCRdb passed the public sequencing reads through fastp at Q25 and MiXCR, retaining productive beta sequences. Identical CDR3 proteins give one entry, which carries the most common genes and DNA. TCRdb's processing, not the study's, gives the V and J calls here. The sample has about 450,000 distinct CDR3 sequences on record, roughly a quarter of them singletons. The ten biggest clones cover 0.75% to 0.9% of the sample.

This clonotype has only a few counts. Which antigen it targets is not known. Qualities for individual bases were not recorded, and no much larger clone is one base off. Source material: blood, either unsorted or a sorted T cell fraction (not recorded which). The clonotype comes from a male donor with ankylosing spondylitis. The chain is assembled from TRBV3-1 and TRBJ2-1, with 9 middle bases fitting TRBD2. At the DNA level, the sequence is TGTGCCAGCAGCCAAGATGGGTTTCCGGGAGCGGGAGGTAACAATGAGCAGTTCTTC. Its coded protein is CASSQDGFPGAGGNNEQFF.